The clone carrying this T cell receptor (beta chain) appeared a single time. Antigen unknown. This sample is drawn from a study of blood T cells in healthy people across ages. The study's findings and limits: Older age went with lower TCR beta diversity per million T cells, in a roughly linear way.

A second PCR, run for about 6 to 11 cycles, used a sample-barcoded 5' primer plus a J-beta primer mix. TCRdb independently ran MiXCR on the 5' RACE reads; one entry per CDR3 protein. The sample shows around 1.5 million distinct CDR3 sequences, 30% to 40% of them seen only once. CDR1 KGHDR and CDR2 SFDVKD come from the germline V gene. Deletions cut 4 bases from V and 2 bases from J, with 7 bases between. The CDR3 spans 13 residues. The sample comprised blood. This chain links TRBV24-1 with TRBJ1-2; D is unclear. This receptor was taken from a woman between 25 and 40 years old in good health. The CDR3 reads CATSEQWNYGYTF. The DNA of the CDR3 is TGTGCCACCAGTGAACAGTGGAACTATGGCTACACCTTC.